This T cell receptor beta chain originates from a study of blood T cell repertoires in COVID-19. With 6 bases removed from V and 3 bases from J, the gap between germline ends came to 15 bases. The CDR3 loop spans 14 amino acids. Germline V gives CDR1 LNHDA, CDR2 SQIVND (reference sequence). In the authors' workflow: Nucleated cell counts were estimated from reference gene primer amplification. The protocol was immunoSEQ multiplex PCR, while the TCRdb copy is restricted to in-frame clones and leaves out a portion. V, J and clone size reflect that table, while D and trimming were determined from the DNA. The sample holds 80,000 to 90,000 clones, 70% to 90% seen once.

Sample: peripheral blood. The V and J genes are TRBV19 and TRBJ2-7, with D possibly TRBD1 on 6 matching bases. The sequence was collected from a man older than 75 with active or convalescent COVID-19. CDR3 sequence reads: CASRSAPGDYEQYF. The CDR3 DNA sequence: TGTGCCAGTAGGAGCGCCCCAGGGGACTACGAGCAGTACTTC.